The 32 T cell receptor beta chains in this list originate from one sample, sequenced in a study of T cell repertoires in cytomegalovirus infection. What these receptors recognize is not known. One entry per CDR3 protein, called by TCRdb with MiXCR from the reads. The sample lists 300,000 to 400,000 distinct CDR3 sequences; around a quarter were seen once. This sample comprised cultured PBMCs, obtained from culture after CMV antigen stimulation. These receptors were collected from a human donor in good health (CMV status not recorded). Some clones in this sample may be carry-over from other donors' samples.

The V call is TRBV12-3 or TRBV12-4, the J call TRBJ1-4, with D hard to call. Trimming left V 3 bases short and J 6 bases short, with 11 bases between. The CDR3 sequence is 14 residues long. The CDR3 reads CASSLDRPYEKLFF. The CDR3 DNA reads as TGTGCCAGCAGTTTGGACCGGCCCTATGAAAAACTGTTTTTT.

This clonotype has a handful of counts. J is TRBJ2-3 and V is TRBV24-1; 11 nucleotides agree with TRBD2. Germline V gives CDR1 KGHDR, CDR2 SFDVKD. This CDR3 has 17 residues. V shed 5 bases and J 1 base; nucleotides not matched to a gene: 7. CDR3 amino acids: CATSVRLAGGGTDTQYF. The CDR3 DNA is TGTGCCACCAGTGTACGGCTAGCGGGAGGAGGCACAGATACGCAGTATTTT.

This clonotype showed up many times. The rearrangement links TRBV7-2 to TRBJ2-3, with 7 positions matching TRBD2. V shed 8 bases and J 1 base; nucleotides not matched to a gene: 15. CDR3 length: 17 residues. CDR1 and CDR2 from the germline V gene are SGHTA and FQGNSA. The chain's CDR3 is CASRVGGSDWGTDTQYF. CDR3 nucleotides: TGTGCCAGCCGGGTTGGCGGGAGCGACTGGGGCACAGATACGCAGTATTTT.

The gene calls are TRBV20-1 and TRBJ1-2; 10 bases are shared with TRBD1. Per the germline V gene, CDR1 is DFQATT and CDR2 is SNEGSKA (reference sequence). The J segment lost 6 bases and the V segment lost 4 bases, leaving 5 bases of the junction unmatched. The CDR3 covers 13 residues. The DNA of the CDR3 is TGCAGTGCTACGCCGGGACAGGGGAATGGCTACACCTTC. Its translation: CSATPGQGNGYTF.

This clonotype was seen repeatedly, ten times or more. This chain links TRBV7-6 with TRBJ2-5; 9 bases match TRBD2. The CDR3 loop spans 15 amino acids. From germline, CDR1 is SGHVS and CDR2 FNYEAQ. Trimming at V came to 0 bases and at J to 5 bases, leaving 4 bases not matched to a gene. This chain's CDR3 is CASSLASGRSETQYF. In DNA, the CDR3 is TGTGCCAGCAGCTTAGCTAGCGGGAGATCGGAGACCCAGTACTTC.

In its sample, this clonotype was seen a few times. The chain carries TRBV9 and TRBJ2-1; 8 bases match TRBD2. From germline, CDR1 is SGDLS and CDR2 YYNGEE. The CDR3 is 16 residues long. V shed 3 bases, J shed 4 bases, and the junction held 9 bases outside the gene matches. The CDR3 here is CASSASLAAQYNEQFF. The CDR3 nucleotides read TGTGCCAGCAGCGCCTCACTAGCGGCCCAATACAATGAGCAGTTCTTC.

Notes on this clonotype: The germline gene is not matched at one end of the junction; a read error may be the cause. The chain uses TRBV7-2 and TRBJ2-1, with D tentatively TRBD2 (6 bases). The CDR3 length is 12 residues. Germline CDR1 SGHTA, CDR2 FQGNSA. CDR3: CASRLAEGEQFF. The CDR3 DNA follows: TGTGCCAGCAGGTTAGCGGAGGGGGAGCAGTTCTTC.

The chain joins TRBV6-5 to TRBJ1-1; no clear D. CDR1 is MNHEY and CDR2 is SVGAGI in the germline V gene. The V and J ends lost 0 bases and 5 bases respectively, with 13 bases between them. This CDR3 is 15 amino acids long. Written as DNA, the CDR3 is TGTGCCAGCAGTTACTCGATTACAGTGGAGACTGAAGCTTTCTTT. Its protein is CASSYSITVETEAFF.

V and J are TRBV12-3 or TRBV12-4 and TRBJ2-1; 9 bases agree with TRBD2. The CDR3 totals 15 residues. Trimming removed 3 bases from V and 3 bases from J; junction bases left unmatched: 3. CDR3 protein: CASSFETSGYNEQFF. In DNA, the CDR3 is TGTGCCAGCAGTTTCGAGACTAGCGGCTACAATGAGCAGTTCTTC.

This clonotype has a handful of counts. This chain joins TRBV11-3 and TRBJ2-2, with TRBD1 as a possible D gene (5 bases). Trimming shortened V by 5 bases and J by 5 bases, and 12 bases separated the two germline ends. Germline-derived CDR1 and CDR2 are SGHNT and YENEEA. The CDR3 is 14 residues long. The CDR3 DNA follows: TGTGCCAGCAGCCGGACACGCAAAACCGGGGAGCTGTTTTTT. Translation gives CASSRTRKTGELFF.

This clonotype was seen repeatedly, ten times or more. This sequence joins TRBV7-2 and TRBJ2-3; 8 nucleotides match TRBD2. After removal of 1 base from V and 3 bases from J, the junction contained 6 bases not matched to a gene. Germline V gene lookup returns CDR1 SGHTA and CDR2 FQGNSA. CDR3 length: 16 residues. The CDR3 nucleotides are TGTGCCAGCAGCTTAGTCGGCGGGAGGAGGACAGATACGCAGTATTTT. Its protein is CASSLVGGRRTDTQYF.

This clonotype was seen a few times. The chain recombines TRBV29-1 with TRBJ2-1; TRBD2 aligns across 10 bases. The V segment lost 4 bases and the J segment 3 bases; nucleotides outside the gene matches: 12. CDR1 SQVTM and CDR2 ANQGSEA come from the germline V gene. This CDR3 is built from 17 residues. The CDR3 coding sequence is TGCAGCGTTGTGGGCTCCGAGCTAGCGGGGGACTACAATGAGCAGTTCTTC. Translation gives CSVVGSELAGDYNEQFF.

In this sample, this clonotype turned up many times. This chain links TRBV7-2 with TRBJ2-1; TRBD2 matches at 13 bases. Germline V lookup: CDR1 SGHTA, CDR2 FQGNSA. J gave up 7 bases and V 8 bases, and 2 bases lay outside the gene matches. The CDR3 has 13 residues. The CDR3 region is CASLLAGGNEQFF. For the CDR3, the DNA is TGTGCCAGCCTACTAGCGGGAGGGAATGAGCAGTTCTTC.

The V call is TRBV6-2 or TRBV6-3, the J call TRBJ1-5, with unresolved D. Germline V CDR1 and CDR2: MNHEY, SVGEGT. Between the trimmed V and J ends, which lost 4 bases and 4 bases, there was a span of 11 bases. This CDR3 is built from 14 residues. In DNA, the CDR3 is TGTGCCAGCAGTTTTGACGAGCAGAATCAGCCCCAGCATTTT. This sequence encodes CASSFDEQNQPQHF.

This sequence joins TRBV18 and TRBJ2-3; TRBD2 matches at 14 bases. Germline CDR1 KGHSH, CDR2 LQKENI. V was clipped by 3 bases and J by 3 bases; unmatched bases: 11. The CDR3 loop spans 19 amino acids. The CDR3 reads CASSPMGLAGVGGTDTQYF. The DNA of the CDR3 is TGTGCCAGCTCACCGATGGGACTAGCGGGAGTCGGTGGGACAGATACGCAGTATTTT.

This clonotype appeared a few times. The chain links TRBV7-2 to TRBJ2-5, with 11 bases matching TRBD2. The V and J ends lost 3 bases and 5 bases, in that order; junction bases with no gene match: 5. This CDR3 contains 15 residues. Germline V gene lookup returns CDR1 SGHTA and CDR2 FQGNSA. The CDR3 sequence is CASSLASGRMETQYF. CDR3 DNA: TGTGCCAGCAGCTTGGCTAGCGGGAGGATGGAGACCCAGTACTTC.

The V and J genes are TRBV12-3 or TRBV12-4 and TRBJ2-3, with D unclear. There are 13 residues in the CDR3. Trimming stripped 6 bases from V and 0 bases from J, with 7 bases between. The CDR3 loop reads CASRATSTDTQYF. CDR3 nucleotides: TGTGCCAGCAGGGCGACCAGCACAGATACGCAGTATTTT.

The V and J genes are TRBV27 and TRBJ1-2; D unresolved. The V end lost 7 bases, the J end lost 6 bases, and 18 bases lay between the germline ends. The CDR3 loop spans 14 amino acids. CDR1 and CDR2 from the germline V gene are MNHEY and SMNVEV (reference sequence). The DNA of the CDR3 is TGTGCCAGCACCTGGGCGGGTGGCAGAGATGGCTACACCTTC. Residues: CASTWAGGRDGYTF.

This clonotype has at least ten counts. The chain carries TRBV7-3 and TRBJ2-3; a possible D gene is TRBD2 (5 bases). The CDR3 sequence is 14 residues long. Germline-derived CDR1 and CDR2 are SGHTA and FQGTGA. The V gene lost 0 bases and the J gene lost 6 bases, with 10 bases spanning the gap. The CDR3 reads CASSLTGVGDTQYF. CDR3 nucleotide sequence: TGTGCCAGCAGCTTAACGGGAGTAGGTGATACGCAGTATTTT.

The CDR3 nucleotides read TGTGCCATCAGTGAGAAGGGACTAGCGGGTCTCGAGCAGTACGTC. It codes for CAISEKGLAGLEQYV. The rearrangement uses TRBV10-3 and TRBJ2-7; TRBD2 aligns across 12 bases. V shed 2 bases, J shed 6 bases, and the junction held 5 bases outside the gene matches. Germline V gives CDR1 ENHRY, CDR2 SYGVKD. This CDR3 is 15 amino acids long.

V usage is TRBV7-2 and J usage is TRBJ2-2; 10 nucleotides agree with TRBD1. J lost 6 bases, V lost 3 bases, and 4 bases had no gene match. CDR1 is SGHTA and CDR2 is FQGNSA in the germline V gene. The CDR3 runs to 15 residues. CDR3 bases: TGTGCCAGCAGCTTCCGGGACAGGGGTTCCGGGGAGCTGTTTTTT. This translates into CASSFRDRGSGELFF.

This clonotype showed up just a few times. The genes are TRBV6-6 and TRBJ2-3; maybe TRBD1 (5 bases). The V gene lost 5 bases and the J gene lost 0 bases, with 9 bases spanning the gap. The CDR3 loop spans 14 amino acids. Looked up from germline, CDR1 is MNHNY and CDR2 is SVGAGI (reference sequence). The CDR3 loop is CASSGAGSTDTQYF. CDR3 in DNA: TGTGCCAGCAGTGGGGCAGGGAGCACAGATACGCAGTATTTT.

The rearrangement uses TRBV7-2 and TRBJ2-7; the match to TRBD2 covers 9 bases. Germline V gene sequence: CDR1 SGHTA, CDR2 FQGNSA. The CDR3 covers 13 residues. J lost 6 bases, V lost 4 bases, and 4 bases had no gene match. The CDR3: CASSSQREVEQYF. The CDR3 coding sequence is TGTGCCAGCAGCTCCCAGCGGGAGGTCGAGCAGTACTTC.

This clonotype appeared a few times. The chain employs TRBV27 and TRBJ2-7; D is unclear. The CDR3 extends over 14 amino acids. Germline values: CDR1 MNHEY, CDR2 SMNVEV (reference sequence). V lost 4 bases and J 0 bases, leaving 10 bases between the germline ends. This CDR3 is CASSSYRSSYEQYF. The CDR3 coding sequence is TGTGCCAGCAGTTCGTACAGAAGCTCCTACGAGCAGTACTTC.

In this sample, this clonotype turned up many times. CDR3 coding DNA: TGTGCCAGCAGAAGGAGACAGGGGGCCTCCTACAATGAGCAGTTCTTC. This codes for CASRRRQGASYNEQFF. The genes are TRBV6-2 or TRBV6-3 and TRBJ2-1; 10 bases align to TRBD1. J lost 0 bases, V lost 6 bases, and 5 bases had no gene match. CDR1 is MNHEY and CDR2 is SVGEGT in the germline V gene. This CDR3 has 16 amino acids.

The chain combines TRBV5-6 with TRBJ1-6, with a weak D call TRBD1 (5 bases). Trimming took 2 bases from V and 7 from J, leaving 10 bases between them. This CDR3 spans 14 amino acids. Germline V gene data show CDR1 as SGHDT and CDR2 as YYEEEE. The CDR3 loop reads CASSFWGGNSPLHF. The CDR3 nucleotides are TGTGCCAGCAGCTTTTGGGGCGGAAATTCACCCCTCCACTTT.

This clonotype occurred many times. This chain joins TRBV11-3 and TRBJ2-5; a possible D gene is TRBD1 (6 bases). Germline V gene data show CDR1 as SGHNT and CDR2 as YENEEA. V lost 1 base and J lost 2, with 14 bases in between. This CDR3 is 16 amino acids long. The CDR3 here is CASSLGSGTIQETQYF. DNA for the CDR3: TGTGCCAGCAGCTTAGGATCCGGGACAATTCAAGAGACCCAGTACTTC.

The V gene is TRBV20-1, the J gene TRBJ2-5; 15 bases map to TRBD2. Germline V gene lookup returns CDR1 DFQATT and CDR2 SNEGSKA (reference sequence). The CDR3 runs to 18 residues. Unmatched junction bases numbered 15, after V lost 5 bases and J lost 5 bases. CDR3 loop: CSAFPLTGLAGGRETQYF. The CDR3 DNA is TGCAGTGCTTTTCCCCTCACCGGACTAGCGGGAGGGCGGGAGACCCAGTACTTC.

This clonotype was found many times. This chain joins TRBV4-2 and TRBJ1-1; unclear D gene. CDR3 length: 12 amino acids. V lost 1 base, J lost 3 bases, and 3 bases lay in between. CDR1 and CDR2 from the germline V gene are LGHNA and YNFKEQ. The CDR3 loop reads CASSQVDTEAFF. DNA of the CDR3: TGTGCCAGCAGCCAAGTTGACACTGAAGCTTTCTTT.

The rearrangement joins TRBV20-1 to TRBJ1-2; 10 bases agree with TRBD1. Germline lookup yields CDR1 DFQATT and CDR2 SNEGSKA (reference sequence). Losses at the gene ends were 3 bases for V and 2 bases for J; bases not matched to a gene: 0. The CDR3 is 13 residues long. This CDR3 is CSARDRGNYGYTF. CDR3 DNA: TGCAGTGCTAGGGACAGGGGGAACTATGGCTACACCTTC.

This clonotype came up many times. This chain uses TRBV7-2 with TRBJ2-1; a weak D match, TRBD2 (6 bases). CDR1 and CDR2 from the germline V gene are SGHTA and FQGNSA. Trimming removed 5 bases from V and 6 bases from J, with 8 bases in between. The CDR3 spans 12 residues. The CDR3 loop reads CASSRRVNEQFF. The CDR3 bases are TGTGCCAGCAGCAGGAGGGTCAATGAGCAGTTCTTC. The entire variable domain, with the rest obtained from reference TRBV7-2 and TRBJ2-1, is as follows: GAGVSQSPSNKVTEKGKDVELRCDPISGHTALYWYRQSLGQGLEFLIYFQGNSAPDKSGLPSDRFSAERTGGSVSTLTIQRTQQEDSAVYLCASSRRVNEQFFGPGTRLTVL.

There are many counts of this clonotype. The chain recombines TRBV12-3 or TRBV12-4 with TRBJ1-3; 11 positions match TRBD1. The CDR3 totals 14 residues. Trimming took 4 bases from V and 7 from J; bases not matched to a gene: 3. The DNA of the CDR3 is TGTGCCAGCAGTTCCCGGGACAGGGGGAACACCATATATTTT. This codes for CASSSRDRGNTIYF.